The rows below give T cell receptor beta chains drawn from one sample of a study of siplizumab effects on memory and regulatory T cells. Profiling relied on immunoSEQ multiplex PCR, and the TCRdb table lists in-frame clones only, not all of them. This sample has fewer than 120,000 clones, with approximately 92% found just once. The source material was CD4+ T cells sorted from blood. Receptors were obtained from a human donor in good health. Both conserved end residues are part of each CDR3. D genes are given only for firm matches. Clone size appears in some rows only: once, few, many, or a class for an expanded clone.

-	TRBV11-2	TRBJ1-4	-	CASSLDGAGRAEKLFF	TGTGCCAGCAGCTTAGATGGGGCAGGGAGGGCTGAAAAACTGTTTTTT
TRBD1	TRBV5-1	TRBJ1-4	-	CASSAQGAVNEKLFF	TGCGCCAGCAGCGCTCAGGGGGCGGTTAATGAAAAACTGTTTTTT
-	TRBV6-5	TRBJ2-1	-	CASSQGNKQFF	TGTGCCAGCAGTCAGGGAAATAAGCAGTTCTTC
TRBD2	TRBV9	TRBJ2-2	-	CASSVGKGTSTGELFF	TGTGCCAGCAGCGTAGGAAAAGGGACTAGTACCGGGGAGCTGTTTTTT
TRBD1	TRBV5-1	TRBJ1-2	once	CASRPGQGNYGYTF	TGCGCCAGCCGCCCGGGACAGGGGAACTATGGCTACACCTTC
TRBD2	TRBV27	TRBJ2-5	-	CASSSQGLAVETQYF	TGTGCCAGCAGTTCCCAGGGACTAGCGGTTGAGACCCAGTACTTC
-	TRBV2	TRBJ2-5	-	CASSDRGETQYF	TGTGCCAGCAGCGACCGGGGGGAGACCCAGTACTTC
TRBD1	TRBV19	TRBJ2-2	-	CASSIEGRGHGELFF	TGTGCCAGTAGTATAGAGGGCAGGGGGCACGGGGAGCTGTTTTTT
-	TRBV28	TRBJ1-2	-	CASSSSMIGGYGYTF	TGTGCCAGCAGCTCTAGCATGATAGGTGGCTATGGCTACACCTTC
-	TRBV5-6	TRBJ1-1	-	CASSLVGGNTEAFF	TGTGCCAGCAGCTTGGTAGGGGGTAACACTGAAGCTTTCTTT
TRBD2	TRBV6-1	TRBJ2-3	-	CASSDLGLAGATQYF	TGTGCCAGCAGTGATCTGGGACTAGCGGGAGCTACGCAGTATTTT
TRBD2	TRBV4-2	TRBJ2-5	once	CASTERLVAGGNQETQYF	TGTGCCAGCACCGAAAGATTGGTAGCGGGAGGAAACCAAGAGACCCAGTACTTC
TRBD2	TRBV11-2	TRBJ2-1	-	CASRTSGRASYNEQFF	TGTGCCAGCAGGACTAGCGGGAGGGCCTCCTACAATGAGCAGTTCTTC
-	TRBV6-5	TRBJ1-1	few	CASSRKQEAFF	TGTGCCAGCAGTCGGAAGCAAGAAGCTTTCTTT
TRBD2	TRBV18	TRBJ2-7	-	CASSPSGGPYEQYF	TGTGCCAGCTCACCATCGGGAGGGCCATACGAGCAGTACTTC